This T cell receptor (beta chain) came from a study of cytomegalovirus exposure and HLA in healthy donors. Study overall: Earlier findings included approximately 120 million unique TCR beta sequences obtained from about 180 million T cells.

CDR1 and CDR2 (germline): LNHNV, YYDKDF (reference sequence). The CDR3 length is 16 residues. V was shortened by 6 bases and J by 1 base, with 16 bases between the two germline ends. The PCR employed 60 Vbeta primers together with 13 Jbeta primers. Per the authors' pipeline: Later work found 80 million or so unique TCR beta chains, with roughly 11 million shared. The data were produced by immunoSEQ multiplex PCR, yet TCRdb's version contains in-frame clones alone and is incomplete. V and J calls and clone size come straight from that table; D and trimming were deduced from the DNA. This sample's clone table lists about 150,000 clones.

This TCR came from a woman in her fifties or sixties in good health and CMV-seronegative. Sequencing used PBMCs. The chain links TRBV15 to TRBJ2-1; possibly TRBD1 for D (5 bases). The CDR3 spells CATRHTGGRSYNEQFF. The CDR3 DNA reads TGTGCCACCAGACATACAGGCGGTCGATCCTACAATGAGCAGTTCTTC.